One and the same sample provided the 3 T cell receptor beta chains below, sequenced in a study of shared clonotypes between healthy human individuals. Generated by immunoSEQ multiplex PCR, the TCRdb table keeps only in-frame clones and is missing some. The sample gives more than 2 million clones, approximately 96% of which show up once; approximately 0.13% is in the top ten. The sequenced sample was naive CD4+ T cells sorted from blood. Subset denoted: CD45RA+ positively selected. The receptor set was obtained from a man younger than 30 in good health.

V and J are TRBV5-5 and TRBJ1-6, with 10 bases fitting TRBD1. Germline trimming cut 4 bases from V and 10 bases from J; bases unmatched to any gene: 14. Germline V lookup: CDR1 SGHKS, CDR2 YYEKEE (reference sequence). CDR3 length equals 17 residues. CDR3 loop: CASSIYPGQGIYSPLHF. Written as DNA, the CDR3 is TGTGCCAGCAGCATATATCCGGGACAGGGGATTTACTCACCCCTCCACTTT.

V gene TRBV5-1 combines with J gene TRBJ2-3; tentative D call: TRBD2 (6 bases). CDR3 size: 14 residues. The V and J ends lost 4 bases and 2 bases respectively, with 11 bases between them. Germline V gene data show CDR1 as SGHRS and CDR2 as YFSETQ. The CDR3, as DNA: TGCGCCAGCAGCCGGGAGTCCCCCACAGATACGCAGTATTTT. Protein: CASSRESPTDTQYF.

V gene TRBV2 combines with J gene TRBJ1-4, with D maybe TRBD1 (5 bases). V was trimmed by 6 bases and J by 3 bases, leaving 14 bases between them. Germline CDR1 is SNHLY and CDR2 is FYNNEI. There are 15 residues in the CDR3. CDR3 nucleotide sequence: TGTGCCAGCAGCCGGGCGGGGGTGGCTAATGAAAAACTGTTTTTT. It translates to CASSRAGVANEKLFF.